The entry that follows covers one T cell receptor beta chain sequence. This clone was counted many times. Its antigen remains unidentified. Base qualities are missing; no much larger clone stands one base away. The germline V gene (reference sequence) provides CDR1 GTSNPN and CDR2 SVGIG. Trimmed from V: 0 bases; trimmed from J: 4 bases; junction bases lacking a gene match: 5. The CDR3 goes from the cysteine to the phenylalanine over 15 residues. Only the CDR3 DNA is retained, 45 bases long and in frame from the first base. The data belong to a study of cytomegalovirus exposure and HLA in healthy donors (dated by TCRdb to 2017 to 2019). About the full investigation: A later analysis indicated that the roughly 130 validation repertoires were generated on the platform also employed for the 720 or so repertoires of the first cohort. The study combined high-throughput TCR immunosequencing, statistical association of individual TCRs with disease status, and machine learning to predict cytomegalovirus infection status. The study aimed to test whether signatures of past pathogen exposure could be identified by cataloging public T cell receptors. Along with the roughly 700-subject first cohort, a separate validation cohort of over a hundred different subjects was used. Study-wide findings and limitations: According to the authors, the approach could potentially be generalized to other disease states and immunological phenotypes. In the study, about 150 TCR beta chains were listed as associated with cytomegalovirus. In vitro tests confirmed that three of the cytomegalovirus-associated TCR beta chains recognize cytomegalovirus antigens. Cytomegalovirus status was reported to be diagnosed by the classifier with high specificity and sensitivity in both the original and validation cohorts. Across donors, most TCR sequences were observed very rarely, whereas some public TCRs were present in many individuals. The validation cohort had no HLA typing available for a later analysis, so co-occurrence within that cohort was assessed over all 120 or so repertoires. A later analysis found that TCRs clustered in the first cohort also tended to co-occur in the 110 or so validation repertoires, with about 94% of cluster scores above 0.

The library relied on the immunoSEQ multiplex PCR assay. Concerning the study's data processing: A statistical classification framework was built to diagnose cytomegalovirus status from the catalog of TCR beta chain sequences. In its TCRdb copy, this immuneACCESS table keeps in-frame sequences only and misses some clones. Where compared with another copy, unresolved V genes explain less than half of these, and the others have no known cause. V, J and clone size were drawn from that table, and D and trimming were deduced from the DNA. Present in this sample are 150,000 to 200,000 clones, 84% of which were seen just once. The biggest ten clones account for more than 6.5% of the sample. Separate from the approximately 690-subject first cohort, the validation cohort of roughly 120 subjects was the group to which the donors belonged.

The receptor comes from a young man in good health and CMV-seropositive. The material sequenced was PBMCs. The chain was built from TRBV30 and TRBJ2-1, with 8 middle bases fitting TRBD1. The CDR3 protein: CAWSVGQGLYNEQFF. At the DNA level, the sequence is TGTGCCTGGAGTGTAGGACAGGGCCTTTACAATGAGCAGTTCTTC.